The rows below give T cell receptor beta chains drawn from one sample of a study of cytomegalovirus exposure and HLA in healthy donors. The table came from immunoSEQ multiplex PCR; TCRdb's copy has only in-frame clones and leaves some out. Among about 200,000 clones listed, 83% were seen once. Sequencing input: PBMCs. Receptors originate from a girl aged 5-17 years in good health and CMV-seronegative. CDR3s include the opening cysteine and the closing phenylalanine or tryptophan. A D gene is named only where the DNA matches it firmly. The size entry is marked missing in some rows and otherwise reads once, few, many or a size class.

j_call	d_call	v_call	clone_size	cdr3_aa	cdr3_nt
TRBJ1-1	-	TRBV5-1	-	CASSLDGAESPFF	TGCGCCAGCAGCTTGGATGGGGCCGAGTCTCCTTTCTTT
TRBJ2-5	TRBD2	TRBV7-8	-	CASSYSLAGFQETQYF	TGTGCCAGCAGCTATTCGCTAGCGGGGTTCCAAGAGACCCAGTACTTC
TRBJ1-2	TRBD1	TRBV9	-	CASSVDGTGINYGYTF	TGTGCCAGCAGCGTAGATGGGACAGGTATTAACTATGGCTACACCTTC
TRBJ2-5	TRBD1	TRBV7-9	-	CASSKGQKETQYF	TGTGCCAGCAGCAAGGGACAGAAAGAGACCCAGTACTTC
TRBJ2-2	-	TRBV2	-	CASRAGDTGELFF	TGTGCCAGCAGAGCAGGGGACACCGGGGAGCTGTTTTTT
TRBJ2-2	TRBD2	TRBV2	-	CASSEVGGAGELFF	TGTGCCAGCAGTGAGGTGGGGGGGGCCGGGGAGCTGTTTTTT
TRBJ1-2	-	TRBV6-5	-	CASSSAARGYGYTF	TGTGCCAGCAGTTCGGCGGCAAGGGGCTATGGCTACACCTTC
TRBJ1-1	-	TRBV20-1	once	CSDPSNTF	TGCAGTGACCCCTCCAACACCTTT
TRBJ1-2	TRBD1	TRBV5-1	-	CASSPRTGNYGYTF	TGCGCCAGCAGCCCGCGGACAGGGAACTATGGCTACACCTTC
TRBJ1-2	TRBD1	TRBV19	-	CASSIPGTGESSYTF	TGTGCCAGTAGTATCCCGGGGACAGGGGAAAGTAGCTACACCTTC
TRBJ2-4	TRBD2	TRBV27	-	CASTISGGLAKNIQYF	TGTGCCAGCACCATTAGCGGGGGTCTAGCCAAAAACATTCAGTACTTC
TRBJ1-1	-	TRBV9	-	CASSVVLGPLNTEAFF	TGTGCCAGCAGCGTAGTGCTGGGGCCGCTGAACACTGAAGCTTTCTTT
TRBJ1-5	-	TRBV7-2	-	CASSLDIGSHQPQHF	TGTGCCAGCAGCCTGGACATAGGTAGTCATCAGCCCCAGCATTTT
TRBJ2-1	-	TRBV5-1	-	CASSLNRVGNEQFF	TGCGCCAGCAGCTTGAACAGGGTTGGTAATGAGCAGTTCTTC
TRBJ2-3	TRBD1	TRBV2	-	CASGSGQPTDTQYF	TGTGCCAGCGGTTCGGGACAGCCCACAGATACGCAGTATTTT
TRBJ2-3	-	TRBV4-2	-	CASSQAPGDPTDTQYF	TGTGCCAGCAGCCAAGCCCCGGGGGACCCCACAGATACGCAGTATTTT
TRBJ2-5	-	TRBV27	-	CASSSLGSAKETQYF	TGTGCCAGCAGTTCCCTCGGGAGCGCCAAAGAGACCCAGTACTTC
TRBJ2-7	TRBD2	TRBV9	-	CASSVGLAGGYEQYF	TGTGCCAGCAGCGTCGGACTAGCGGGGGGCTACGAGCAGTACTTC
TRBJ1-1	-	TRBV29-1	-	CSAAITGNTEAFF	TGCAGCGCTGCCATTACAGGGAACACTGAAGCTTTCTTT
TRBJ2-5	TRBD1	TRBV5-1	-	CASSFQGARETQYF	TGCGCCAGCAGCTTTCAGGGGGCGAGAGAGACCCAGTACTTC
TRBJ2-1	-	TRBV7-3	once	CASAGGSPGDEQFF	TGTGCCAGCGCTGGGGGGTCCCCTGGGGATGAGCAGTTCTTC
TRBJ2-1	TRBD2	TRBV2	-	CASSEALQTLGGRWLSSYNEQFF	TGTGCCAGCAGTGAAGCACTCCAAACACTAGGCGGGAGGTGGCTGAGCTCCTACAATGAGCAGTTCTTC
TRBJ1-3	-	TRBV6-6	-	CASSYSFGDSGNTIYF	TGTGCCAGCAGTTACTCTTTCGGGGACTCTGGAAACACCATATATTTT
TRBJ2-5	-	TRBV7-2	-	CASRSGEETQYF	TGTGCCAGCAGGTCAGGGGAAGAGACCCAGTACTTC
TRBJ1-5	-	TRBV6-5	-	CASSYSRGWDQPQHF	TGTGCCAGCAGTTACTCACGGGGATGGGATCAGCCCCAGCATTTT
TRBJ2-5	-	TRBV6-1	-	CASRMGGQETQYF	TGTGCCAGCAGGATGGGGGGTCAAGAGACCCAGTACTTC
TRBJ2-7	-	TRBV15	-	CATSRDLAGRAGEQYF	TGTGCCACCAGCAGAGATCTCGCGGGTAGGGCGGGAGAGCAGTACTTC
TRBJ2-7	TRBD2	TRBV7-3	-	CASSLGGSGTYEQYF	TGTGCCAGCAGCTTAGGTGGTAGCGGGACCTACGAGCAGTACTTC
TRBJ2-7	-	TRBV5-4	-	CASSLVGQAVGEQYF	TGTGCCAGCAGCTTGGTTGGTCAGGCAGTCGGCGAGCAGTACTTC
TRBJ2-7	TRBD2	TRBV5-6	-	CASSLGLAMSSYEQYF	TGTGCCAGCAGCTTGGGACTAGCGATGAGCTCCTACGAGCAGTACTTC
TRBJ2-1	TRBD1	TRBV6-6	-	CASSKERQGTYNEQFF	TGTGCCAGCAGCAAAGAACGACAGGGTACGTACAATGAGCAGTTCTTC
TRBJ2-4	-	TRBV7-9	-	CASSLPGKNIQYF	TGTGCCAGCAGTTTGCCGGGGAAAAACATTCAGTACTTC
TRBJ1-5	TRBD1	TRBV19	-	CASSGSPRTGGSNQPQHF	TGTGCCAGTAGTGGATCGCCCAGAACAGGGGGCAGCAATCAGCCCCAGCATTTT
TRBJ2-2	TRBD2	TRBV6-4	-	CASSDSLAELNTGELFF	TGTGCCAGCAGTGACTCCCTAGCGGAACTAAACACCGGGGAGCTGTTTTTT
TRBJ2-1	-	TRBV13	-	CASSLGPGPGQFF	TGTGCCAGCAGCTTAGGCCCTGGTCCGGGGCAGTTCTTC
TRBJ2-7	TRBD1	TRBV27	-	CASSSTGGPYEQYF	TGTGCCAGCAGTTCCACAGGGGGGCCCTACGAGCAGTACTTC
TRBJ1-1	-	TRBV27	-	CASFLGGTEAFF	TGTGCCAGCTTCCTGGGGGGAACTGAAGCTTTCTTT
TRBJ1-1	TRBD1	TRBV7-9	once	CASSSQGQARVGAFF	TGTGCCAGCAGCTCCCAAGGACAGGCTCGCGTGGGAGCTTTCTTT
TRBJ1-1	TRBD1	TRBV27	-	CASSARGRISTTEAFF	TGTGCCAGCAGTGCCAGGGGGAGGATATCAACGACTGAAGCTTTCTTT
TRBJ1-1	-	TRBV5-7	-	CASSLGEGGGNTEAFF	TGTGCCAGCAGCTTGGGGGAAGGGGGGGGAAACACTGAAGCTTTCTTT
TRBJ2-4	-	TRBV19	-	CASRTGLAGIQYF	TGTGCCAGTCGCACTGGGCTGGCGGGCATTCAGTACTTC